This T cell receptor beta chain was recovered during a study of blood T cell repertoires in COVID-19. Study in general: Donors in the United States, Italy and Spain gave samples during acute or convalescent COVID-19. T cells, B-cell-depleted T cells, or PBMCs supplied cDNA or gDNA.

The V end was cut by 0 bases, the J end by 2 bases, with 8 bases between. The CDR3 covers 14 residues. The germline V gene has CDR1 SGHRS and CDR2 YFSETQ. During active infection, Seattle patients enrolled and were then monitored through disease. As handled by the study authors: How many nucleated cells were present was estimated from reference gene primer amplification. The method was immunoSEQ multiplex PCR; TCRdb's version includes in-frame clones alone and lacks a portion of them. The V and J calls and clone size are taken from that table; D and trimming were inferred from the DNA. The repertoire includes tens of thousands of clones, about 80% of them detected once, and 8% to 10% sits in the top ten.

The source is a man of 80 years or more with COVID-19, enrolled during active disease. Sequencing was carried out using peripheral blood. The chain carries TRBV5-1 and TRBJ1-2; D is ambiguous. DNA of the CDR3: TGCGCCAGCAGCTTGGGAGTTCCCAACTATGGCTACACCTTC. Protein sequence: CASSLGVPNYGYTF.